This T cell receptor beta chain was sequenced for a study of cytotoxic CD8 clonotypes in ibrutinib-treated CLL. A 1 in 200,000 to 1 in 1 million T cell depth was the sequencing target. Generated by immunoSEQ multiplex PCR, the TCRdb table keeps only in-frame clones and is missing some. The table records 150,000 to 200,000 clones, about 72% of them present only once. Per germline, CDR1 SGHAT and CDR2 FQNNGV. The CDR3 loop spans 16 amino acids. V lost 5 bases to trimming and J lost 12 bases; unmatched junction nucleotides: 18. This sequence originates from a human donor with chronic lymphocytic leukemia. J is TRBJ2-1 and V is TRBV11-2; 8 bases are a match to TRBD1. The input for sequencing was PBMCs, taken after 24 months of ibrutinib treatment. CDR3 coding DNA: TGTGCCAGCAGCCTAAGGACAGGGCGGGCTGCCTCGGGGCAGTTCTTC. Its translation is CASSLRTGRAASGQFF.